This TCR beta chain was recovered during a study of T cell responses to AZD1222 COVID-19 vaccine. Study information: Some second doses came at about 4 weeks and others at about 12 weeks; these were pooled.

Notes on this clone: The target antigen is unknown.

Study outcomes and limitations: At 160-218 and 743-854, vaccine-associated CD4 TCRs were dominant, and they spanned spike.

TCRdb keeps only in-frame clones here, not all; method: immunoSEQ multiplex PCR. Among 150,000 or so clones listed, under 90% were seen once. The sequence was obtained from an adult in good health. This material consisted of peripheral blood, taken on day 0 of AZD1222 vaccination.

Here the CDR3 reads CSATINEKLFF. The CDR3, as DNA: TGCAGTGCTACCATAAATGAAAAACTGTTTTTT. This sequence joins TRBV20-1 and TRBJ1-4; D remains ambiguous. The CDR3 contains 11 residues. Trimming left V 4 bases short and J 5 bases short, with 5 bases between. Per the germline V gene, CDR1 is DFQATT and CDR2 is SNEGSKA (reference sequence).